Ten or more counts support the clone carrying this T cell receptor (beta chain). Its antigen is as yet unknown. The entry originates in a study of liver allograft versus peripheral blood T cells. Looking at the study overall: Transplanted-liver T cell receptor repertoires were compared with recipients' peripheral blood repertoires. Study-wide results and limits: Liver allograft T cell receptor repertoires were reported to differ from peripheral blood repertoires.

TCRdb processed the reads anew with MiXCR; each CDR3 protein has one entry. The table has 15,000 to 20,000 distinct CDR3 sequences, around 23% seen once. This receptor was identified in a human patient who had a liver transplant. Among the T cells, some may be from the graft donor.

CDR3 in DNA: TGTGCCAGCTCACCACAAGATACGCAGTATTTT. Its translation: CASSPQDTQYF. The genes are TRBV18 and TRBJ2-3; D is ambiguous. V lost 1 base and J 5 bases, leaving 1 base between the germline ends. This CDR3 region has 11 residues. Germline V gene sequence: CDR1 KGHSH, CDR2 LQKENI.